Following are 15 T cell receptor beta chains from one sample sequenced in a study of blood T cell repertoires in COVID-19. Assay used: immunoSEQ multiplex PCR; TCRdb lists only in-frame clones, some missing. The table has 52,000 or so clones, about nine tenths seen once. Material: peripheral blood. The receptors derive from a human donor in a cohort sampled during active COVID-19.

The chain uses TRBV27 and TRBJ1-6; D not certain. The V and J ends lost 6 bases and 2 bases respectively, with 8 bases between them. This CDR3 has 14 residues. Looked up from germline, CDR1 is MNHEY and CDR2 is SMNVEV (reference sequence). In DNA form, the CDR3 reads TGTGCCAGCAGGAGGGAAGCCTATAATTCACCCCTCCACTTT. Translated: CASRREAYNSPLHF.

The chain has TRBV4-2 and TRBJ1-1, with D unclear. The ends were cut back, 0 bases at V and 5 bases at J, with 13 bases in the middle. Germline V gives CDR1 LGHNA, CDR2 YNFKEQ. CDR3 length: 15 residues. The CDR3 DNA follows: TGTGCCAGCAGCCAAGAGAATACGCCGGGTACTGAAGCTTTCTTT. Protein product: CASSQENTPGTEAFF.

The sample holds one count of this clone. The V gene is TRBV4-1, the J gene TRBJ2-5, with D perhaps matching TRBD1 (5 bases). CDR3 size: 17 residues. V was pared by 0 bases and J by 2 bases, with 16 bases between. Germline CDR1 MGHRA, CDR2 YSYEKL. CDR3 in DNA: TGCGCCAGCAGCCAAGATGTGGACACAAGTTATCAAGAGACCCAGTACTTC. Translating gives CASSQDVDTSYQETQYF.

The chain joins TRBV15 to TRBJ2-7; D is undetermined. CDR1 and CDR2 from the germline V gene are LNHNV and YYDKDF (reference sequence). Trimming stripped 4 bases from V and 3 bases from J, with 10 bases between. CDR3 length: 13 amino acids. The CDR3 spells CATSTGLSYEQYF. For the CDR3, the DNA is TGTGCCACCAGCACAGGATTAAGCTACGAGCAGTACTTC.

The chain carries TRBV5-1 and TRBJ2-1; D remains ambiguous. CDR1 and CDR2 (germline): SGHRS, YFSETQ. The ends were cut back, 2 bases at V and 1 base at J, with 4 bases in the middle. The CDR3 sequence is 13 residues long. The CDR3 is CASSLASYNEQFF. The CDR3 nucleotides are TGCGCCAGCAGCTTAGCATCCTACAATGAGCAGTTCTTC.

The rearrangement joins TRBV2 to TRBJ2-1; 9 bases are shared with TRBD2. The CDR3 extends over 15 amino acids. V shed 7 bases and J 3 bases; nucleotides not matched to a gene: 7. Germline loops: CDR1 SNHLY, CDR2 FYNNEI. The CDR3 reads CASTLAGVNYNEQFF. CDR3 nucleotides: TGTGCCAGCACCTTAGCGGGAGTGAACTACAATGAGCAGTTCTTC.

This chain links TRBV11-2 with TRBJ2-7, with 10 bases fitting TRBD2. V was pared by 2 bases and J by 6 bases, with 7 bases of the junction left unmatched. The CDR3 covers 15 residues. Germline CDR1 and CDR2: SGHAT and FQNNGV. As DNA, the CDR3 is TGTGCCAGCAGCTTACCACTAGCGGGAACTGGCGAGCAGTACTTC. Amino acid sequence: CASSLPLAGTGEQYF.

The chain has TRBV11-2 and TRBJ1-1; D not resolved. V dropped 4 bases and J dropped 0 bases, with 9 bases sitting between them. CDR1 and CDR2 from the germline V gene are SGHAT and FQNNGV. The CDR3 consists of 14 residues. CDR3 sequence: CASSSVIMNTEAFF. The DNA of the CDR3 is TGTGCCAGCAGCTCAGTTATAATGAACACTGAAGCTTTCTTT.

The chain couples TRBV28 to TRBJ2-7; D not certain. V lost 4 bases to trimming and J lost 0 bases, with 13 bases between them. The CDR3 consists of 15 residues. Germline CDR1 and CDR2: MDHEN and SYDVKM. DNA of the CDR3: TGTGCCAGCAGTTCCTCCGGTAAAAGCTCCTACGAGCAGTACTTC. Translating gives CASSSSGKSSYEQYF.

This clone occurred a few times. The V gene is TRBV28, the J gene TRBJ1-6; 7 bases match TRBD1. The V segment lost 4 bases and the J segment 7 bases; nucleotides outside the gene matches: 7. The CDR3 totals 15 residues. Germline V CDR1 and CDR2: MDHEN, SYDVKM. The CDR3 loop reads CASSSPTGFNSPLHF. The CDR3 coding sequence is TGTGCCAGCAGTTCCCCGACAGGGTTCAATTCACCCCTCCACTTT. Complete variable domain (other parts from reference TRBV28 and TRBJ1-6): DVKVTQSSRYLVKRTGEKVFLECVQDMDHENMFWYRQDPGLGLRLIYFSYDVKMKEKGDIPEGYSVSREKKERFSLILESASTNQTSMYLCASSSPTGFNSPLHFGNGTRLTVT.

The genes are TRBV19 and TRBJ2-7; D unclear. This CDR3 comprises 13 residues. V was cut by 4 bases and J by 4 bases, with 11 bases left in between. From germline, CDR1 is LNHDA and CDR2 SQIVND (reference sequence). The CDR3 region is CASSTNDGYEQYF. The CDR3 nucleotides are TGTGCCAGTAGTACTAATGACGGGTACGAGCAGTACTTC.

The chain links TRBV14 to TRBJ1-6; tentative D call: TRBD1 (5 bases). CDR1 SGHDN and CDR2 FVKESK come from the germline V gene. This CDR3 comprises 14 residues. Trimming removed 4 bases from V and 7 bases from J, with 11 bases in between. DNA for the CDR3: TGTGCCAGCAGCCTAGGGGTGCGGAATTCACCCCTCCACTTT. This sequence encodes CASSLGVRNSPLHF.

The rearrangement joins TRBV6-4 to TRBJ2-1; 12 bases fit TRBD2. CDR3 length: 16 amino acids. V was pared by 6 bases and J by 4 bases, with 7 bases of the junction left unmatched. Germline-derived CDR1 and CDR2 are MRHNA and SNTAGT. The CDR3 region has the DNA TGTGCCAGCAGCCCATCGACTAGCGGGAGTTACAATGAGCAGTTCTTC. This translates into CASSPSTSGSYNEQFF.

The CDR3 is CASSSDRGYGYTF. In DNA, the CDR3 is TGTGCCAGCAGCTCAGATAGGGGCTATGGCTACACCTTC. The chain couples TRBV7-9 to TRBJ1-2, with a tentative D call TRBD1 (5 bases). From germline, CDR1 is SEHNR and CDR2 FQNEAQ (reference sequence). The CDR3 is 13 amino acids. The germline V and J ends were trimmed by 4 bases and 4 bases, with 10 bases remaining between them.

This sequence joins TRBV19 and TRBJ2-1, with TRBD2 matching 9 bases. CDR1 LNHDA and CDR2 SQIVND come from the germline V gene (reference sequence). This CDR3 is built from 17 residues. V was clipped by 1 base and J by 3 bases; unmatched bases: 7. Written as DNA, the CDR3 is TGTGCCAGTAGTATAGGGTGGCGGGAGGGCCGCTACAATGAGCAGTTCTTC. Its translation: CASSIGWREGRYNEQFF. The full variable domain, completed using reference TRBV19 and TRBJ2-1, is DGGITQSPKYLFRKEGQNVTLSCEQNLNHDAMYWYRQDPGQGLRLIYYSQIVNDFQKGDIAEGYSVSREKKESFPLTVTSAQKNPTAFYLCASSIGWREGRYNEQFFGPGTRLTVL.